This record covers a single T cell receptor beta chain. This sample stems from a study of shared clonotypes between healthy human individuals. There are 17 residues in the CDR3. Trimming cost V 6 bases and J 0 bases; bases outside gene matches: 13. The germline V gene has CDR1 SQVTM and CDR2 ANQGSEA. Some clones are missing from TCRdb's copy, which holds only in-frame ones; the method was immunoSEQ multiplex PCR. This table has 1,400,000 or so clones, just under 99% appearing once. Specimen: naive CD4+ T cells sorted from blood. Subset: CD45RA+ positively selected. The source is a man between 25 and 39 years old in good health. The chain joins TRBV29-1 to TRBJ2-3; 9 bases are shared with TRBD2. The CDR3 sequence is CSVVAAGGQFSTDTQYF. CDR3 sequence (DNA): TGCAGCGTAGTGGCGGCGGGAGGGCAGTTCAGCACAGATACGCAGTATTTT.